This T cell receptor beta chain is from a study of cytomegalovirus exposure and HLA in healthy donors. Overall study results and limits: Some V segments, including TRBV6-2 and TRBV6-3, were excluded as indistinguishable.

The CDR3 length is 13 residues. In germline, CDR1 is SQVTM, CDR2 ANQGSEA. With 6 bases clipped from V and 6 bases from J, the junction kept 10 bases outside the gene matches. This clone showed up just once. Its antigen remains unknown. The PCR used 60 Vbeta and 13 Jbeta primers. Per the original methods: An analysis performed later counted 75 million to 80 million unique TCR beta chains (roughly 11 million of them shared). Method: immunoSEQ multiplex PCR; TCRdb's copy keeps in-frame clones and lacks some. The V and J calls and the clone size are those of that table, but D and trimming were determined from the DNA. Counted here are 200,000 to 250,000 clones, around 80% occurring once; the ten biggest clones make up around 0.57%.

Specimen: PBMCs. The rearrangement joins TRBV29-1 to TRBJ1-1; 7 bases align to TRBD1. This clonotype originated in a woman aged 40 to 55 in good health and CMV-seronegative. The DNA for the CDR3 is TGCAGCGTCATCGACAGGGTTCTGCCTGAAGCTTTCTTT. It is translated as CSVIDRVLPEAFF.